These 8 T cell receptor beta chains came from one sample sequenced in a study of response to subunit inactivated influenza vaccine. TCRdb reprocessed the RT-PCR reads via MiXCR and lists one record per CDR3 protein. The table lists about 540,000 distinct CDR3 sequences, roughly a quarter of them singletons. These data are also associated with another study on T cells expressing NK-cell markers. That work states: Generation of TCR beta cDNA was performed by 5'RACE template switching incorporating UMIs.

This specimen was CD4+ T cells sorted from PBMCs, taken approximately 13 days after vaccination. The receptors come from a man in his fifties who received an inactivated influenza vaccine.

This chain joins TRBV18 and TRBJ2-2; D not certain. CDR1 and CDR2 from the germline V gene are KGHSH and LQKENI. This CDR3 region has 13 residues. V was cut by 10 bases and J by 2 bases, with 11 bases left in between. The CDR3 region has the DNA TGTGCCATCCCCGCGCACAACACCGGGGAGCTGTTTTTT. Translating gives CAIPAHNTGELFF.

The chain links TRBV6-1 to TRBJ2-2; D gene uncertain. The V gene's germline CDR1 is MNHNS and CDR2 SASEGT. There are 15 residues in the CDR3. V was cut by 7 bases and J by 1 base, with 13 bases left in between. CDR3 region: CASTPGLVNTGELFF. The CDR3 DNA follows: TGTGCCAGCACCCCCGGTTTGGTGAACACCGGGGAGCTGTTTTTT.

The sample holds a few counts of this clonotype. The chain combines TRBV6-5 with TRBJ1-2; D is uncertain. Germline V gives CDR1 MNHEY, CDR2 SVGAGI. V dropped 4 bases and J dropped 2 bases, with 14 bases sitting between them. The CDR3 is made up of 15 amino acids. CDR3 sequence: CASSFWERRNYGYTF. CDR3 DNA: TGTGCCAGCAGTTTTTGGGAGCGAAGGAACTATGGCTACACCTTC.

A few counts support this clonotype. The chain couples TRBV27 to TRBJ1-4, with 7 nucleotides matching TRBD1. CDR3 length: 15 amino acids. V lost 6 bases, J lost 4 bases, and 8 bases stayed unmatched. The germline CDR1 and CDR2 sequences are MNHEY and SMNVEV (reference sequence). The CDR3 spells CASSNRQGRNEKLFF. CDR3 DNA: TGTGCCAGCAGCAACAGACAGGGCCGTAATGAAAAACTGTTTTTT. Combining the CDR3 with reference TRBV27 and TRBJ1-4 gives the whole variable domain EAQVTQNPRYLITVTGKKLTVTCSQNMNHEYMSWYRQDPGLGLRQIYYSMNVEVTDKGDVPEGYKVSRKEKRNFPLILESPSPNQTSLYFCASSNRQGRNEKLFFGSGTQLSVL.

The CDR3 sequence: CSARRLAGSETQYF. The CDR3 nucleotides are TGCAGTGCTAGACGACTAGCGGGATCAGAGACCCAGTACTTC. V gene TRBV20-1 combines with J gene TRBJ2-5, with 11 bases matching TRBD2. CDR1 is DFQATT and CDR2 is SNEGSKA in the germline V gene (reference sequence). CDR3 length equals 14 residues. V dropped 2 bases and J dropped 4; count of bases not matched to a gene: 3.

The chain joins TRBV11-2 to TRBJ2-5; D not certain. Trimming took off 0 bases at V and 0 bases at J, with 8 bases between the two ends. The CDR3 has 15 amino acids. Germline V gene lookup returns CDR1 SGHAT and CDR2 FQNNGV. DNA for the CDR3: TGTGCCAGCAGCTTAGATCCAGGACACCAAGAGACCCAGTACTTC. Translated, it gives CASSLDPGHQETQYF.

This clonotype has more than one count but fewer than ten. This chain uses TRBV7-2 with TRBJ2-5, with a possible D match to TRBD2 (6 bases). V was pared by 2 bases and J by 4 bases, with 8 bases between. The germline gives CDR1 SGHTA, CDR2 FQGNSA. The CDR3 runs 13 residues. The CDR3 region is CASSLSGPETQYF. Written as DNA, the CDR3 is TGTGCCAGCAGCTTAAGCGGGCCAGAGACCCAGTACTTC.

This rearrangement joins TRBV29-1 to TRBJ2-3, with 9 bases identical to TRBD1. Germline lookup yields CDR1 SQVTM and CDR2 ANQGSEA. J lost 8 bases, V lost 7 bases, and 10 bases had no gene match. The CDR3 loop spans 13 amino acids. This CDR3 is CSATGQGLGTQYF. Written as DNA, the CDR3 is TGCAGCGCCACGGGACAGGGATTAGGTACGCAGTATTTT.